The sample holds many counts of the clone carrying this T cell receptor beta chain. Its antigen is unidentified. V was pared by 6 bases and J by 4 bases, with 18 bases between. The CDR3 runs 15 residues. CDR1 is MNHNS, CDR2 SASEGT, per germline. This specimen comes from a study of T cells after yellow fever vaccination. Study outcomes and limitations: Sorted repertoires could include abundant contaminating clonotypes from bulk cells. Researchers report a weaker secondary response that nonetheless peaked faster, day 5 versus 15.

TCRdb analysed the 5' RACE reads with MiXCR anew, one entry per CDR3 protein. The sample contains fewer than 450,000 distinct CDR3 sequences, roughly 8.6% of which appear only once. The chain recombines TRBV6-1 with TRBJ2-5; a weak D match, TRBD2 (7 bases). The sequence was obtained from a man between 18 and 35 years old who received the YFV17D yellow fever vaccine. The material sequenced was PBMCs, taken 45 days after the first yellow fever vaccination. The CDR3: CASRPRPGGGETQYF. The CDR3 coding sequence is TGTGCCAGCAGGCCTCGTCCGGGGGGCGGAGAGACCCAGTACTTC.